A selection of T cell receptor beta chains follows, all from one sample in a study of identical twins. TCRdb re-derived calls from the 5' RACE reads in MiXCR, one entry per CDR3 protein. The sample shows hundreds of thousands of distinct CDR3 sequences, roughly 6% of them seen only once. The sequenced sample was naive T cells sorted from blood. The receptors originated from a man in his late teens or twenties in good health. The CDR3 runs from the conserved cysteine through the conserved F or W. D genes are given only for firm matches. Clone size is given for some rows only: seen once, a few or many times, or a class if the clone is expanded.

>TRBV15|TRBJ1-5|many|.
CATSGPNQPQHF
TGTGCCACCAGCGGACCCAATCAGCCCCAGCATTTT
>TRBV15|TRBJ2-4|many|.
CATSRDGRNKNIQYF
TGTGCCACCAGCAGAGATGGCAGAAACAAAAACATTCAGTACTTC
>TRBV4-1|TRBJ2-1|.|TRBD2
CASSQVLAGLDEQFF
TGCGCCAGCAGCCAAGTGCTAGCGGGTTTGGATGAGCAGTTCTTC
>TRBV5-1|TRBJ1-4|few|TRBD1
CASSLTGEEKLFF
TGCGCCAGCAGCTTGACAGGGGAAGAAAAACTGTTTTTT
>TRBV5-6|TRBJ2-5|.|.
CASSQGDSGKTETQYF
TGTGCCAGCAGCCAAGGGGATAGCGGAAAGACGGAGACCCAGTACTTC
>TRBV7-9|TRBJ2-2|.|.
CASSRDPLSGELFF
TGTGCCAGCAGCAGGGACCCCCTCAGCGGGGAGCTGTTTTTT
>TRBV7-3|TRBJ2-1|.|.
CASSLDSAIYNEQFF
TGTGCCAGCAGCCTGGACAGCGCCATCTACAATGAGCAGTTCTTC
>TRBV12-5|TRBJ2-7|.|TRBD2
CASGQALSGRSTYEQYF
TGTGCTAGTGGCCAAGCCTTAAGCGGGAGGTCTACCTACGAGCAGTACTTC
>TRBV6-1|TRBJ2-7|.|.
CASSGPGYEQYF
TGTGCCAGCAGTGGACCCGGGTACGAGCAGTACTTC
>TRBV9|TRBJ2-7|few|TRBD2
CASSEGGGTPYEQYF
TGTGCCAGCAGCGAAGGCGGGGGGACCCCGTACGAGCAGTACTTC
>TRBV5-1|TRBJ1-1|many|.
CASSLVGMNTEAFF
TGTGCCAGCAGTTTAGTTGGCATGAACACTGAAGCTTTCTTT
>TRBV27|TRBJ2-2|many|.
CASSSSPGSGELFF
TGTGCCAGCAGTTCCAGCCCGGGGTCCGGGGAGCTGTTTTTT
>TRBV7-9|TRBJ2-1|.|TRBD1
CASCSSWTGPYNEQFF
TGTGCCAGCTGCTCTTCCTGGACAGGGCCCTACAATGAGCAGTTCTTC
>TRBV10-3|TRBJ2-3|many|TRBD2
CAISGRAGGQDTQYF
TGTGCCATCAGTGGCCGGGCGGGAGGGCAAGATACGCAGTATTTT
>TRBV5-1|TRBJ2-3|many|.
CASSLDRVDTQYF
TGCGCCAGCAGCTTGGACAGGGTTGATACGCAGTATTTT
>TRBV4-1|TRBJ2-5|few|TRBD1
CASSQLLQGARLGGQETQYF
TGCGCCAGCAGCCAACTATTACAGGGGGCCCGTCTAGGGGGACAAGAGACCCAGTACTTC
>TRBV12-3/TRBV12-4|TRBJ1-1|many|.
CASYTLPAGANTEAFF
TGTGCCAGCTACACCCTCCCTGCCGGGGCGAACACTGAAGCTTTCTTT
>TRBV6-1|TRBJ1-1|few|.
CASSDRVPNTEAFF
TGTGCCAGCAGTGACAGGGTTCCGAACACTGAAGCTTTCTTT
>TRBV12-3/TRBV12-4|TRBJ2-2|many|.
CASSLQGNGGELFF
TGTGCCAGCAGTCTACAGGGAAACGGCGGGGAGCTGTTTTTT
>TRBV5-1|TRBJ2-7|many|.
CASSLDGPQADEQYF
TGCGCCAGCAGCTTGGACGGACCCCAAGCGGACGAGCAGTACTTC
>TRBV7-2|TRBJ2-3|.|TRBD2
CASSLGVERDTDTQYF
TGTGCCAGCAGCTTAGGGGTAGAGCGGGACACAGATACGCAGTATTTT
>TRBV5-1|TRBJ1-3|few|.
CASSLSSTGTLGNTIYF
TGCGCCAGCAGCTTGTCATCTACCGGGACACTTGGAAACACCATATATTTT
>TRBV7-9|TRBJ2-5|many|TRBD1
CASSKDDRVWTQYF
TGTGCCAGCAGTAAGGATGACAGGGTATGGACCCAGTACTTC
>TRBV29-1|TRBJ1-1|many|.
CSVEIQGNTEAFF
TGCAGCGTTGAAATACAGGGGAACACTGAAGCTTTCTTT
>TRBV15|TRBJ1-5|.|TRBD1
CATSSGTGDKHQPQHF
TGTGCCACCAGCAGCGGGACAGGGGATAAGCATCAGCCCCAGCATTTT
>TRBV7-9|TRBJ2-7|few|.
CASSLDLGNYEQYF
TGTGCCAGCAGCTTAGATCTGGGAAACTACGAGCAGTACTTC
>TRBV5-1|TRBJ2-7|many|.
CASSLPRVGDEQYF
TGCGCCAGCAGCTTGCCCAGGGTCGGGGACGAGCAGTACTTC